This T cell receptor (beta chain) appears in the sequencing data of a study of PD-1 blockade in classical Hodgkin lymphoma. All patients experienced relapse after autologous stem cell transplantation, and brentuximab vedotin exposure was variable. Whole-study results and caveats: Complete responders showed a baseline diversity that resembled the diversity of newly diagnosed patients. Healthy donors were reported to have higher baseline TCR diversity than newly diagnosed patients. CD4+ TCR diversity climbed significantly by C4D1, unlike CD8+ TCR diversity.

This clone was seen a handful of times. Its antigen is undetermined. Sequencing was performed with immunoSEQ multiplex PCR; in TCRdb, only in-frame clones are kept and a portion is missing. The data show a few thousand clones, around 65% seen once. Germline lookup yields CDR1 SGHTA and CDR2 FQGNSA. V was clipped by 3 bases and J by 8 bases, with 12 bases between them. The CDR3 runs to 13 residues. The J gene is TRBJ2-3, the V gene TRBV7-2; TRBD2 is a possible D gene (6 bases). This sample comprised peripheral blood mononuclear cells (PBMCs), obtained before the second cycle of nivolumab. The clonotype originates from a human donor with classical Hodgkin lymphoma. CDR3 bases: TGTGCCAGCAGCTTGGCCCTAGCGAGTACGCAGTATTTT. Its protein is CASSLALASTQYF. Filled out from reference TRBV7-2 and TRBJ2-3, the complete variable domain reads GAGVSQSPSNKVTEKGKDVELRCDPISGHTALYWYRQSLGQGLEFLIYFQGNSAPDKSGLPSDRFSAERTGGSVSTLTIQRTQQEDSAVYLCASSLALASTQYFGPGTRLTVL.